The rows below give T cell receptor beta chains drawn from one sample of a study of long-term antiretroviral therapy in people with HIV. Some clones are missing from TCRdb's copy, which holds only in-frame ones; the method was immunoSEQ multiplex PCR. The sample holds some 30,000 clones; almost 95% are singletons and the top ten take about 2.6%. Sequenced here: unsorted PBMCs, sampled 7.3 to 7.5 years after starting antiretroviral therapy. The receptor set was obtained from a man aged 45-65 years with HIV. CDR3s include the opening cysteine and the closing phenylalanine or tryptophan. The order of the fields is D gene, J gene, V gene, clone size, CDR3 DNA, CDR3 protein. A D gene is named only where the DNA matches it firmly. Not all rows give a size; the values are once, few, many and, for expanded clones, a class.

TRBD1	TRBJ1-2	TRBV5-4	NA	TGTGCCAGCACCCAGGACAGGGGGCTAGGCTATGGCTACACCTTC	CASTQDRGLGYGYTF
NA	TRBJ1-5	TRBV7-8	NA	TGTGCCAGCAGCTTAGCGCGAGGTGGCAATCAGCCCCAGCATTTT	CASSLARGGNQPQHF
NA	TRBJ2-7	TRBV7-9	NA	TGTGCCAGCAGCTTAGAGGGTGGGCAGTCAAGGCAGTACTTC	CASSLEGGQSRQYF
NA	TRBJ2-2	TRBV6-1	NA	TGTGCCAGCAGTGAAGGTCGGACCGGGGAGCTGTTTTTT	CASSEGRTGELFF
TRBD1	TRBJ2-7	TRBV9	NA	TGTGCCAGCATCCTAGGTCGGGACAGGGGCTTTTACGAGCAGTACTTC	CASILGRDRGFYEQYF
NA	TRBJ2-7	TRBV11-2	NA	TGTGCCAGCAGCTCCGGGGTTTTTGGGTACGAGCAGTACTTC	CASSSGVFGYEQYF
TRBD2	TRBJ2-3	TRBV7-2	NA	TGTGCCAGCAGCCTAGCGGGACGCCACACAGATACGCAGTATTTT	CASSLAGRHTDTQYF
NA	TRBJ1-1	TRBV2	once	TGTGCCAGCATTGGGGGCGCTAACACTGAAGCTTTCTTT	CASIGGANTEAFF
NA	TRBJ1-1	TRBV4-1	NA	TGCGCCAGCAGCCAAGCGTATGTAAATTTCGCTGAAGCTTTCTTT	CASSQAYVNFAEAFF
NA	TRBJ1-1	TRBV7-2	NA	TGTGCCAGCAGCTTAGCTAGACTGGAAGCTTTCTTT	CASSLARLEAFF
NA	TRBJ1-5	TRBV18	once	TGTGCCAGCTCACCCATGACCGGGGGCAATCAGCCCCAGCATTTT	CASSPMTGGNQPQHF
TRBD2	TRBJ2-7	TRBV27	NA	TGTGCCAGCAGTTTCGGACTAGCGGGGAGAACCTACGAGCAGTACTTC	CASSFGLAGRTYEQYF
NA	TRBJ2-7	TRBV19	NA	TGTGCCAGTACCACGGGGGCGCCGGCTGCCGAGCAGTACTTC	CASTTGAPAAEQYF
NA	TRBJ1-3	TRBV30	NA	TGTGCCTGGAGTGTCGGACACCCTAGCGCCTCTGGAAACACCATATATTTT	CAWSVGHPSASGNTIYF
TRBD2	TRBJ2-3	TRBV28	NA	TGTGCCAGCAGTGCAGCGGGGGCTAGCACAGATACGCAGTATTTT	CASSAAGASTDTQYF
TRBD1	TRBJ2-2	TRBV2	NA	TGTGCCAGCATTCCGGACAGGGCTGGGGCCGGGGAGCTGTTTTTT	CASIPDRAGAGELFF
TRBD2	TRBJ2-6	TRBV6-6	NA	TGTGCCAGCAGTGACGGGGGGGCTGGGGCCAACGTCCTGACTTTC	CASSDGGAGANVLTF
NA	TRBJ2-7	TRBV4-1	NA	TGCGCCAGCAGCCTAATAGGGGTCTCCTACGAGCAGTACTTC	CASSLIGVSYEQYF
NA	TRBJ2-3	TRBV7-2	NA	TGTGCCAGCAGCTTAGGGCCGGGGCGCACAGATACGCAGTATTTT	CASSLGPGRTDTQYF
TRBD2	TRBJ2-1	TRBV7-2	NA	TGTGCCACCGGTGCGGGGGGACTAGCGGGGGGGCCCAGGAATGAGCAGTTCTTC	CATGAGGLAGGPRNEQFF
TRBD1	TRBJ2-3	TRBV11-2	NA	TGTGCCAGCAGCCCTCCAGGGGGAGCAACTACGCAGTATTTT	CASSPPGGATTQYF
TRBD1	TRBJ1-6	TRBV6-5	once	TGTGCCAGCAGCCGATCCCGGGACAGTGGTTCACCCCTCCACTTT	CASSRSRDSGSPLHF
NA	TRBJ2-1	TRBV2	NA	TGTGCCAGGGGGGGGCCTAGCGAACTCAATGAGCAGTTCTTC	CARGGPSELNEQFF
NA	TRBJ1-1	TRBV5-1	NA	TGCGCCAGCAGCTTGAGGGCAGGGAAGACGGGCTCTGAAGCTTTCTTT	CASSLRAGKTGSEAFF
NA	TRBJ2-1	TRBV14	NA	TGTGCCAGCAGCCAAGCTCGCAGGGGTGAGCAGTTCTTC	CASSQARRGEQFF
NA	TRBJ1-1	TRBV11-2	once	TGTGCCAGCAGCACCCGGGACAAATACACTGAAGCTTTCTTT	CASSTRDKYTEAFF
NA	TRBJ1-1	TRBV19	NA	TGTGCCAGTAGTATGGTGGCCACTGAAGCTTTCTTT	CASSMVATEAFF
TRBD1	TRBJ2-7	TRBV4-1	NA	TGCGCCAGCAGCCACCCGGGACAGGGGTACGAGCAGTACTTC	CASSHPGQGYEQYF
NA	TRBJ2-7	TRBV27	NA	TGTGCCAGCGGTTTTTCCTCCTACGAGCAGTACTTC	CASGFSSYEQYF
NA	TRBJ2-1	TRBV29-1	NA	TGCAGCGTTGAAGATGTGGCTTACCACACAACCCCCTACAATGAGCAGTTCTTC	CSVEDVAYHTTPYNEQFF
TRBD1	TRBJ2-7	TRBV30	once	TGTGCCTGGAGTGGTCAGACAGGGGGGACCTACGAGCAGTACTTC	CAWSGQTGGTYEQYF
NA	TRBJ1-1	TRBV5-1	NA	TGCGCCAGCAGCCCCGGTATGAACACTGAAGCTTTCTTT	CASSPGMNTEAFF
TRBD1	TRBJ1-6	TRBV11-2	NA	TGTGCCAGCAGCTTAGGGACAGGGGAGTATCCCCTCCACTTT	CASSLGTGEYPLHF
NA	TRBJ2-3	TRBV28	NA	TGTGCCAGCAGCCAAACTAGACCGCTCACAGATACGCAGTATTTT	CASSQTRPLTDTQYF
NA	TRBJ2-2	TRBV6-5	NA	TGTGCCAGCACCTTTACTAAACAGAACACCGGGGAGCTGTTTTTT	CASTFTKQNTGELFF
TRBD2	TRBJ2-1	TRBV5-4	NA	TGTGCCAGCAGCCACGGGGATAGCGGGGTCTTGGTAAATGAGCAGTTCTTC	CASSHGDSGVLVNEQFF
NA	TRBJ2-5	TRBV7-6	once	TGTGCCAGCACCTTGTCTCAGGAGGTCCAAGAGACCCAGTACTTC	CASTLSQEVQETQYF
TRBD1	TRBJ1-4	TRBV30	NA	TGTGCCTGGAGTGTACAGGGGGCGAATGAAAAACTGTTTTTT	CAWSVQGANEKLFF
NA	TRBJ2-2	TRBV21-1	once	TGTGCCAGCAGCCCGCGCCGGGACAGGGATCACACCGGGGAGCTGTTTTTT	CASSPRRDRDHTGELFF
TRBD1	TRBJ1-2	TRBV27	few	TGTGCCAGCAGTCCGATGGACAGGGTCTATGGCTACACCTTC	CASSPMDRVYGYTF
NA	TRBJ1-1	TRBV19	NA	TGTGCCAGTAGTGGGGTCGCTGAAGCTTTCTTT	CASSGVAEAFF
TRBD1	TRBJ2-5	TRBV27	NA	TGTGCCAGCAGTTCGTCCGGGACAGGGGACCAAGAGACCCAGTACTTC	CASSSSGTGDQETQYF
TRBD1	TRBJ1-2	TRBV30	NA	TGTGCCTGGAGCCCGGGACAGGGAGCTAACTATGGCTACACCTTC	CAWSPGQGANYGYTF
TRBD1	TRBJ2-5	TRBV5-4	NA	TGTGCCAGCAGCAAATCCCGACAGGGGGGGCGAGAGACCCAGTACTTC	CASSKSRQGGRETQYF
TRBD2	TRBJ2-7	TRBV30	NA	TGTGCCTGGACTAGCGGGGGGCCTAATAGGGACTACGAGCAGTACTTC	CAWTSGGPNRDYEQYF
NA	TRBJ2-7	TRBV7-8	NA	TGTGCCAGCAGCCCGAGACAGGCCTCCTACGAGCAGTACTTC	CASSPRQASYEQYF
NA	TRBJ2-4	TRBV29-1	once	TGCAGCGTTGAATTGCGCTCTTTAGCCAAAAACATTCGGTACTTC	CSVELRSLAKNIRYF
NA	TRBJ2-7	TRBV5-4	NA	TGTGCCAGCAGCTTGCGGCAGGGGTACGAGCAGTACTTC	CASSLRQGYEQYF